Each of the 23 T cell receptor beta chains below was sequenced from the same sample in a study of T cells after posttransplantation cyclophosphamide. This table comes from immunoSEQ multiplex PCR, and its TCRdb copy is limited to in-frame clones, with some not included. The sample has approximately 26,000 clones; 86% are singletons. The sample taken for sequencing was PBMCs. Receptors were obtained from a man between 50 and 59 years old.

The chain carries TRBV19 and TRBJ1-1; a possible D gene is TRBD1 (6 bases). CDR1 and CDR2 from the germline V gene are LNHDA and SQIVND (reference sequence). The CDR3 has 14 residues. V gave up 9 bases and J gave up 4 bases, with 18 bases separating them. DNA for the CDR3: TGTGCCAGCGCACCAACAGGGTCTGGCACTGAAGCTTTCTTT. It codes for CASAPTGSGTEAFF.

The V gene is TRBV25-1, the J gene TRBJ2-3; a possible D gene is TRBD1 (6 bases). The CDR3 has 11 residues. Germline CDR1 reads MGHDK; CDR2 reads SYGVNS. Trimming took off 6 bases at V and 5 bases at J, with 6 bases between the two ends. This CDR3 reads CASRDRDTQYF. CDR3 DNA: TGTGCCAGCAGGGACAGAGATACGCAGTATTTT.

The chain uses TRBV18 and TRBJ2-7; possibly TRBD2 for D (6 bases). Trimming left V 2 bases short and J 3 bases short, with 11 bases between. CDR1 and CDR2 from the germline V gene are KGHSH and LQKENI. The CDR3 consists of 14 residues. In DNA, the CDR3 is TGTGCCAGCTCACCAACTAGCCGTGGCTACGAGCAGTACTTC. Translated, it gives CASSPTSRGYEQYF.

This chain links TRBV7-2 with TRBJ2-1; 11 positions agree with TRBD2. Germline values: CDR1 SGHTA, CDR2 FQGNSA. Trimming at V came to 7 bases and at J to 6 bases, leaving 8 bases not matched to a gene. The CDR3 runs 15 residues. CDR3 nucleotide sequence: TGTGCCAGCACCAAGGGACTAGCGGTCGTCAATGAGCAGTTCTTC. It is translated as CASTKGLAVVNEQFF. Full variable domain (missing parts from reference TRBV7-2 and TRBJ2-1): GAGVSQSPSNKVTEKGKDVELRCDPISGHTALYWYRQSLGQGLEFLIYFQGNSAPDKSGLPSDRFSAERTGGSVSTLTIQRTQQEDSAVYLCASTKGLAVVNEQFFGPGTRLTVL.

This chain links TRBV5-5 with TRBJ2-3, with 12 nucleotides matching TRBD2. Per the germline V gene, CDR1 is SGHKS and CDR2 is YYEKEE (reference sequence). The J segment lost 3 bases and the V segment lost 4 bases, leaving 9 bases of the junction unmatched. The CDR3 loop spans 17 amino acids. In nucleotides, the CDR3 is TGTGCCAGCAGCCCGCCTGTTGGACTAGCGGGGACAGATACGCAGTATTTT. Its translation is CASSPPVGLAGTDTQYF.

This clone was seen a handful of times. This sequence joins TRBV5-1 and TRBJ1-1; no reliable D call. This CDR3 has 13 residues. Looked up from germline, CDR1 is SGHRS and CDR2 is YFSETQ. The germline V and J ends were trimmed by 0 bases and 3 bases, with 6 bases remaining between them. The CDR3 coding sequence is TGCGCCAGCAGCTTGGACGGGTACACTGAAGCTTTCTTT. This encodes CASSLDGYTEAFF.

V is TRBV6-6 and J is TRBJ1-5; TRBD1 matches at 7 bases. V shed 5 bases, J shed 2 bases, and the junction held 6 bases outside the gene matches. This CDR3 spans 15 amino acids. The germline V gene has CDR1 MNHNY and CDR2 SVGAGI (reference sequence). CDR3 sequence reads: CASSTRQGGNQPQHF. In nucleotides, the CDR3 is TGTGCCAGCAGTACCCGACAGGGCGGCAATCAGCCCCAGCATTTT.

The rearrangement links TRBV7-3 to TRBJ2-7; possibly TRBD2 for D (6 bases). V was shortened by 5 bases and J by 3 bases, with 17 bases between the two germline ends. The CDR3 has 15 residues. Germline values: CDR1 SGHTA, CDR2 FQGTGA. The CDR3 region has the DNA TGTGCCAGCAGCCATCGACTAGTCCGGGTCTACGAGCAGTACTTC. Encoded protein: CASSHRLVRVYEQYF.

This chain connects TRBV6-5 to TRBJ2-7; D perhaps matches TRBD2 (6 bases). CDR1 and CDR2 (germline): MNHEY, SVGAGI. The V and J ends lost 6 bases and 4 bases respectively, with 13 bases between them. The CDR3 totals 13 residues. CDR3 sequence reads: CASRDYTEYEQYF. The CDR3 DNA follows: TGTGCCAGCAGGGACTACACTGAATACGAGCAGTACTTC.

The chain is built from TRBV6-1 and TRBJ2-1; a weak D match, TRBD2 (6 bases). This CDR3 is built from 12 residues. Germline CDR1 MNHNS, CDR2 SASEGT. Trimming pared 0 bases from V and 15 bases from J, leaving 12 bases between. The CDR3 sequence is CASSEAPGLRFF. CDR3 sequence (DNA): TGTGCCAGCAGTGAAGCGCCGGGACTTCGGTTCTTC.

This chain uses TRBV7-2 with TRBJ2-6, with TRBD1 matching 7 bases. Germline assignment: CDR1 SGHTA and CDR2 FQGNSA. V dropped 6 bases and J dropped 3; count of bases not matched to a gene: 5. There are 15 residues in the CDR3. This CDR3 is CASSFTGVGANVLTF. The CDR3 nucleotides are TGTGCCAGCAGTTTTACAGGGGTTGGGGCCAACGTCCTGACTTTC.

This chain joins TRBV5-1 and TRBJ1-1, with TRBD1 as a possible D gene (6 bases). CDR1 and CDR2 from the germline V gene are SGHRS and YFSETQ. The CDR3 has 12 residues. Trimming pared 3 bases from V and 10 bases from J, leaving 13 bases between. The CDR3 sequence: CASSSQGEAAFF. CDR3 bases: TGCGCCAGCAGCTCACAGGGCGAGGCAGCTTTCTTT.

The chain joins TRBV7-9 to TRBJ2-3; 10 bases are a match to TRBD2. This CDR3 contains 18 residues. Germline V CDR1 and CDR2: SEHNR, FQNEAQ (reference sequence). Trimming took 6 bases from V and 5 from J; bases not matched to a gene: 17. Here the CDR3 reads CASSYPPRLAGIRDTQYF. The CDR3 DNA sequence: TGTGCCAGCAGTTATCCCCCACGACTAGCGGGTATTCGAGATACGCAGTATTTT.

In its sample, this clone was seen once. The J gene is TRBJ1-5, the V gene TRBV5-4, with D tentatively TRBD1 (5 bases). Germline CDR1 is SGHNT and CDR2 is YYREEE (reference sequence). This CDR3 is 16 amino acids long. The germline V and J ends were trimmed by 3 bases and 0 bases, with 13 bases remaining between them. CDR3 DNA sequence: TGTGCCAGCAGCTGGGGGGACGAATATAGCAATCAGCCCCAGCATTTT. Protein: CASSWGDEYSNQPQHF.

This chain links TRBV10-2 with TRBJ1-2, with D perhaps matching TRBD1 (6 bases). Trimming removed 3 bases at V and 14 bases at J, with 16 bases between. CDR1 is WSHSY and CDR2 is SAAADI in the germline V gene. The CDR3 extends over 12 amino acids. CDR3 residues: CASSEGGGGVTF. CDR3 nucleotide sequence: TGCGCCAGCAGTGAAGGGGGGGGCGGAGTTACCTTC.

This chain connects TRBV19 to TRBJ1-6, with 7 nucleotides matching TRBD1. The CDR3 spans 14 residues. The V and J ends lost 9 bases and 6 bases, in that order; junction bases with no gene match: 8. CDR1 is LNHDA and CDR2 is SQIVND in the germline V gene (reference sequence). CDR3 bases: TGTGCCAGCCAACCGGGACAGATTAATTCACCCCTCCACTTT. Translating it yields CASQPGQINSPLHF.

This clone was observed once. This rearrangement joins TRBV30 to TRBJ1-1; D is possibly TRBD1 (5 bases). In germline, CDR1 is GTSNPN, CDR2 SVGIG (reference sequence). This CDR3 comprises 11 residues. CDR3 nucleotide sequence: TGTGGCACGCAGGGAAATACTGAAGCTTTCTTT. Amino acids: CGTQGNTEAFF.

The CDR3 loop is CASSYQGNTEAFF. DNA for the CDR3: TGTGCCAGCAGTTACCAGGGGAACACTGAAGCTTTCTTT. The V and J genes are TRBV6-6 and TRBJ1-1, with D possibly being TRBD1 (5 bases). CDR3 length equals 13 residues. Germline loops: CDR1 MNHNY, CDR2 SVGAGI (reference sequence). V was cut by 2 bases and J by 1 base, with 5 bases left in between.

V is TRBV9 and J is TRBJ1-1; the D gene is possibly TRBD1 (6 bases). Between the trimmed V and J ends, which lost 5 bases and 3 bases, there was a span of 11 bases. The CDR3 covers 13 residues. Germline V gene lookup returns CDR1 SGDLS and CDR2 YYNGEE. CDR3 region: CASSQGSDTEAFF. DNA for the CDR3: TGTGCCAGCAGTCAGGGGTCAGACACTGAAGCTTTCTTT.

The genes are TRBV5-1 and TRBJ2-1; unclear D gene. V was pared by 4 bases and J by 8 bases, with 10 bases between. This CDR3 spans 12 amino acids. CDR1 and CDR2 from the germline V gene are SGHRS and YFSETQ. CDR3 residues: CASSLIHDEQFF. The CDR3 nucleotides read TGCGCCAGCAGCCTAATTCACGATGAGCAGTTCTTC.

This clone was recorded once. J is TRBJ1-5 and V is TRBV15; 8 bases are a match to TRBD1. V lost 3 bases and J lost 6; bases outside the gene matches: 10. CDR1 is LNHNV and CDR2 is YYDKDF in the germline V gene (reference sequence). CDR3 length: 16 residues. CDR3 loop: CATSRRSGGAFQPQHF. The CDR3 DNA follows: TGTGCCACCAGCAGGCGATCAGGGGGCGCGTTTCAGCCCCAGCATTTT.

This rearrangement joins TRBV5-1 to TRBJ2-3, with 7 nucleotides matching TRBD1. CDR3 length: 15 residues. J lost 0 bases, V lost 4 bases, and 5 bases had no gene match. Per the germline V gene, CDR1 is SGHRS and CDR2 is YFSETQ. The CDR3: CASSQGDPSTDTQYF. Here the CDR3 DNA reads TGCGCCAGCAGCCAGGGGGACCCTAGCACAGATACGCAGTATTTT.

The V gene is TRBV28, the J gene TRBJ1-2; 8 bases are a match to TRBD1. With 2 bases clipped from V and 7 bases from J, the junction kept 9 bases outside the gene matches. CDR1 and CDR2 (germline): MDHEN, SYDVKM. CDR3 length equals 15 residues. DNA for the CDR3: TGTGCCAGCAGTTTAGTCCCCTCAGGGGGCCTTGGCTACACCTTC. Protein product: CASSLVPSGGLGYTF.